The clone carrying this TCR beta chain appeared a few times. Antigen: not known. CD4+ naive, central memory, regulatory and stem cell-like memory cells were sorted via CD45RO/CCR7/CD25/CD127/CD95/CD27. Sorted cells reached over 95% purity in every population. The sequenced template was cDNA made from the entire isolated RNA. This table comes from immunoSEQ multiplex PCR, and its TCRdb copy is limited to in-frame clones, with some not included. Of over 300,000 clones in the sample, around 9.7% were seen once. This CDR3 is 18 amino acids long. CDR1 and CDR2 from the germline V gene are LNHDA and SQIVND (reference sequence). The V segment lost 2 bases and the J segment 0 bases; nucleotides outside the gene matches: 5. This entry is derived from a study of beta chain features in type 1 diabetes. On the study more broadly: Age and gender were similar between patients and healthy donors, as were cell yields. The study's findings and limits: Type 1 diabetes patients had TCRB CDR3s that were shorter (moderately but significantly so) in all four CD4+ subsets. The study found that naive, central memory and Treg TCRB repertoires appeared more similar in patients than in healthy donors.

V usage is TRBV19 and J usage is TRBJ2-1; TRBD2 matches at 12 bases. The TCR originated in a man aged 25 to 40 with type 1 diabetes. The sequencing sample was made of central memory CD4+ T cells from blood. CDR3 DNA sequence: TGTGCCAGTAGTATACGTCTAGCGGGGGGGATCTCCTACAATGAGCAGTTCTTC. Protein product: CASSIRLAGGISYNEQFF.